What follows are 26 T cell receptor beta chains derived from one specimen sequenced in a study of blood T cell repertoires in COVID-19. Generated by immunoSEQ multiplex PCR, the TCRdb table keeps only in-frame clones and is missing some. The data contain approximately 200,000 clones, 79% of them singletons. The sample consisted of peripheral blood. These receptors all stem from a woman aged 40-49 years with COVID-19, enrolled during active disease.

The chain is built from TRBV2 and TRBJ2-1; 14 bases align to TRBD2. J lost 10 bases, V lost 6 bases, and 8 bases had no gene match. CDR3 length: 15 residues. Germline V gives CDR1 SNHLY, CDR2 FYNNEI. CDR3 nucleotide sequence: TGTGCCAGCAGCAGACTAGCGGGAGGGCGTCCAGAGCAGTTCTTC. The encoded protein is CASSRLAGGRPEQFF.

The chain combines TRBV18 with TRBJ1-3; possibly TRBD1 for D (6 bases). Germline CDR1 and CDR2: KGHSH and LQKENI. Between the trimmed V and J ends, which lost 2 bases and 0 bases, there was a span of 14 bases. This CDR3 spans 17 amino acids. The CDR3 region is CASSPFNRVFSGNTIYF. CDR3 sequence (DNA): TGTGCCAGCTCACCATTCAACAGGGTTTTCTCTGGAAACACCATATATTTT.

This chain uses TRBV3-1 (or the pseudogene TRBV3-2) with TRBJ1-1; TRBD1 matches at 7 bases. The V and J ends lost 8 bases and 8 bases, in that order; junction bases with no gene match: 8. This CDR3 is built from 12 residues. CDR1 and CDR2 (germline): LGHDT, YNNKEL (reference sequence). The CDR3, as DNA: TGTGCCAGCGTATACTCAGGGGGAGAAGCTTTCTTT. Translating it yields CASVYSGGEAFF.

The genes are TRBV11-2 and TRBJ2-7, with 7 bases identical to TRBD1. V lost 7 bases, J lost 2 bases, and 11 bases stayed unmatched. This CDR3 comprises 15 residues. Germline values: CDR1 SGHAT, CDR2 FQNNGV. As DNA, the CDR3 is TGTGCCAGCACCCAGACGACAGGGACGACCTACGAGCAGTACTTC. Translating it yields CASTQTTGTTYEQYF.

Notes on this clone: The junction shows a germline mismatch at one end, possibly a read error. V is TRBV6-5 and J is TRBJ2-6; no clear D. The CDR3 has 12 amino acids. Germline V lookup: CDR1 MNHEY, CDR2 SVGAGI. CDR3 bases: TGCTGCGCGCTCTCTGGGGCCAACGTCCTGACTTTC. This gives the protein CCALSGANVLTF.

The V call is TRBV4-1, the J call TRBJ2-3; D is perhaps TRBD2 (5 bases). The CDR3 length is 15 residues. The ends were cut back, 5 bases at V and 6 bases at J, with 18 bases in the middle. Looked up from germline, CDR1 is MGHRA and CDR2 is YSYEKL. The CDR3 protein is CASSDYTTVTDTQYF. The CDR3 DNA reads as TGCGCCAGCAGCGACTATACTACTGTCACGGATACGCAGTATTTT.

This chain uses TRBV19 with TRBJ1-6; D not resolved. The V gene's germline CDR1 is LNHDA and CDR2 SQIVND (reference sequence). The CDR3 sequence is 16 residues long. Trimming took 1 base from V and 0 from J, leaving 7 bases between them. This CDR3 reads CASSIGIYSYNSPLHF. The CDR3 DNA reads as TGTGCCAGTAGTATAGGCATCTACTCCTATAATTCACCCCTCCACTTT.

This clone appeared a single time. This chain uses TRBV10-3 with TRBJ1-5; the match to TRBD1 covers 10 bases. Unmatched junction bases numbered 17, after V lost 8 bases and J lost 16 bases. Germline CDR1 ENHRY, CDR2 SYGVKD. The CDR3 covers 14 residues. In nucleotides, the CDR3 is TGTGCCATCGGGACGGAGACAGGGGGCGCAGATCAACATTTT. As protein: CAIGTETGGADQHF.

The V call is TRBV5-1, the J call TRBJ2-2; 8 bases are shared with TRBD1. This CDR3 has 16 amino acids. Germline lookup yields CDR1 SGHRS and CDR2 YFSETQ. Unmatched junction bases numbered 9, after V lost 4 bases and J lost 4 bases. The CDR3 is CASSLGTGPFTGELFF. The DNA for the CDR3 is TGCGCCAGCAGCCTTGGGACAGGTCCTTTCACCGGGGAGCTGTTTTTT.

V usage is TRBV2 and J usage is TRBJ1-6; 9 bases map to TRBD1. V gave up 1 base and J gave up 9 bases; unmatched junction bases: 4. The CDR3 consists of 15 residues. CDR1 is SNHLY, CDR2 FYNNEI, per germline. CDR3 in amino acids: CASSEGGQGSSPLHF. The DNA for the CDR3 is TGTGCCAGCAGTGAAGGTGGACAGGGGAGTTCACCCCTCCACTTT.

The chain links TRBV6-5 to TRBJ2-1, with a tentative D call TRBD2 (5 bases). The CDR3 consists of 15 residues. Trimming shortened V by 6 bases and J by 0 bases, and 12 bases separated the two germline ends. The germline gives CDR1 MNHEY, CDR2 SVGAGI. The CDR3 nucleotides read TGTGCCAGCAGCTCCCTGGACTCCTCCTACAATGAGCAGTTCTTC. Its translation: CASSSLDSSYNEQFF.

As for this clone: Other DNA sequences in this sample translate to the same CDR3. The gene calls are TRBV5-1 and TRBJ1-3, with D possibly being TRBD1 (5 bases). V was cut by 2 bases and J by 0 bases, with 6 bases left in between. This CDR3 is built from 14 residues. Germline CDR1 and CDR2: SGHRS and YFSETQ. The chain's CDR3 is CASSLQVSGNTIYF. CDR3 coding DNA: TGCGCCAGCAGCTTACAGGTCTCTGGAAACACCATATATTTT. Drawing the rest from reference TRBV5-1 and TRBJ1-3, the complete variable domain is KAGVTQTPRYLIKTRGQQVTLSCSPISGHRSVSWYQQTPGQGLQFLFEYFSETQRNKGNFPGRFSGRQFSNSRSEMNVSTLELGDSALYLCASSLQVSGNTIYFGEGSWLTVV.

This chain joins TRBV18 and TRBJ1-1; D gene ambiguous. This CDR3 has 15 amino acids. The germline CDR1 and CDR2 sequences are KGHSH and LQKENI. V was clipped by 2 bases and J by 5 bases, with 15 bases between them. CDR3 residues: CASSPGEGQWTEAFF. In nucleotides, the CDR3 is TGTGCCAGCTCACCAGGAGAGGGTCAATGGACTGAAGCTTTCTTT.

This clone was detected a few times. The chain uses TRBV18 and TRBJ2-7; 7 bases fit TRBD1. The CDR3 contains 16 residues. Germline assignment: CDR1 KGHSH and CDR2 LQKENI. Unmatched junction bases numbered 7, after V lost 2 bases and J lost 0 bases. In DNA form, the CDR3 reads TGTGCCAGCTCACCATTTTCGAGACAGGGCTCCTACGAGCAGTACTTC. Translated, it gives CASSPFSRQGSYEQYF.

The chain uses TRBV4-2 and TRBJ2-4; the match to TRBD2 covers 10 bases. The germline V gene has CDR1 LGHNA and CDR2 YNFKEQ. The CDR3 runs 15 residues. Germline trimming cut 4 bases from V and 6 bases from J; bases unmatched to any gene: 6. CDR3 sequence reads: CASSLSGGHANIQYF. CDR3 DNA sequence: TGTGCCAGCAGCCTTAGCGGGGGGCACGCAAACATTCAGTACTTC.

This clone was counted once. The chain carries TRBV19 and TRBJ2-7; TRBD2 agrees at 7 bases. The CDR3 length is 12 residues. Per the germline V gene, CDR1 is LNHDA and CDR2 is SQIVND (reference sequence). V shed 0 bases, J shed 7 bases, and the junction held 0 bases outside the gene matches. Here the CDR3 reads CASSIEREEQYF. CDR3 sequence (DNA): TGTGCCAGTAGTATAGAGCGGGAGGAGCAGTACTTC.

The gene calls are TRBV5-1 and TRBJ2-3, with 7 bases lining up with TRBD2. V lost 4 bases, J lost 5 bases, and 13 bases stayed unmatched. Germline assignment: CDR1 SGHRS and CDR2 YFSETQ. CDR3 length: 16 residues. CDR3 protein: CASSMTSPIGGDTQYF. CDR3 nucleotides: TGCGCCAGCAGCATGACTAGCCCCATTGGCGGAGATACGCAGTATTTT.

The table lists this clone with a few counts. V is TRBV7-2 and J is TRBJ1-5; D is perhaps TRBD1 (5 bases). Germline CDR1 reads SGHTA; CDR2 reads FQGNSA. This CDR3 is 14 amino acids long. With 3 bases removed from V and 3 bases from J, the gap between germline ends came to 9 bases. The CDR3 nucleotides read TGTGCCAGCAGCTTTTCAGGGAACAATCAGCCCCAGCATTTT. It specifies CASSFSGNNQPQHF.

The chain recombines TRBV10-2 with TRBJ2-2, with 11 positions matching TRBD2. This CDR3 is built from 15 residues. Germline CDR1 WSHSY, CDR2 SAAADI. Trimming at V came to 4 bases and at J to 4 bases, leaving 2 bases not matched to a gene. The CDR3 nucleotides read TGCGCCAGCAGTGCGCTAGCGGGGGGCACCGGGGAGCTGTTTTTT. Translation gives CASSALAGGTGELFF.

The V and J genes are TRBV2 and TRBJ2-7; TRBD1 is a possible D gene (6 bases). This CDR3 has 13 residues. From germline, CDR1 is SNHLY and CDR2 FYNNEI. The germline V and J ends were trimmed by 7 bases and 4 bases, with 14 bases remaining between them. Here the CDR3 reads CASNRQGLYEQYF. The CDR3 bases are TGTGCCAGCAATAGGCAGGGGCTATACGAGCAGTACTTC. The entire variable domain, with the rest obtained from reference TRBV2 and TRBJ2-7, is as follows: EPEVTQTPSHQVTQMGQEVILRCVPISNHLYFYWYRQILGQKVEFLVSFYNNEISEKSEIFDDQFSVERPDGSNFTLKIRSTKLEDSAMYFCASNRQGLYEQYFGPGTRLTVT.

This chain uses TRBV2 with TRBJ2-3; D is unclear. Germline CDR1 and CDR2: SNHLY and FYNNEI. V dropped 6 bases and J dropped 5 bases, with 6 bases sitting between them. This CDR3 spans 11 amino acids. The CDR3 DNA is TGTGCCAGCAGCCCACAAGATACGCAGTATTTT. As protein: CASSPQDTQYF.

V is TRBV9 and J is TRBJ2-3, with 8 bases aligning to TRBD2. Germline-derived CDR1 and CDR2 are SGDLS and YYNGEE. The CDR3 sequence is 15 residues long. The J segment lost 6 bases and the V segment lost 4 bases, leaving 10 bases of the junction unmatched. The CDR3 here is CASSREGGLMDTQYF. The CDR3 DNA follows: TGTGCCAGCAGCCGGGAGGGAGGGCTGATGGATACGCAGTATTTT. The full variable domain, rest sourced from reference TRBV9 and TRBJ2-3, is DSGVTQTPKHLITATGQRVTLRCSPRSGDLSVYWYQQSLDQGLQFLIQYYNGEERAKGNILERFSAQQFPDLHSELNLSSLELGDSALYFCASSREGGLMDTQYFGPGTRLTVL.

The J gene is TRBJ2-1, the V gene TRBV2; D is possibly TRBD2 (5 bases). The CDR3 is 16 residues long. Germline V lookup: CDR1 SNHLY, CDR2 FYNNEI. Between the trimmed V and J ends, which lost 6 bases and 0 bases, there was a span of 15 bases. The CDR3: CASRDSIKSSYNEQFF. CDR3 DNA sequence: TGTGCCAGCAGGGACTCTATTAAGAGCTCCTACAATGAGCAGTTCTTC.

This clone was seen just once. The gene calls are TRBV25-1 and TRBJ2-7; 11 bases map to TRBD1. The ends lost 5 bases at V and 4 bases at J; junction bases unmatched: 13. CDR1 is MGHDK, CDR2 SYGVNS, per germline. The CDR3 runs 17 residues. The CDR3, as DNA: TGTGCCAGCAGTCCATACCCCGGGACAGGGGGTGTATACGAGCAGTACTTC. Its translation is CASSPYPGTGGVYEQYF.

V gene TRBV6-4 combines with J gene TRBJ2-7, with 15 bases matching TRBD2. This CDR3 is built from 15 residues. The V gene end was trimmed by 6 bases and the J gene end by 4 bases; junction bases not matched to a gene: 4. Germline V gene sequence: CDR1 MRHNA, CDR2 SNTAGT. CDR3 sequence (DNA): TGTGCCAGCAGCGACGGGACTAGCGGGGGGTACGAGCAGTACTTC. Translating it yields CASSDGTSGGYEQYF.

The rearrangement links TRBV30 to TRBJ2-7; 7 bases agree with TRBD2. Germline V gene data show CDR1 as GTSNPN and CDR2 as SVGIG (reference sequence). The length of the CDR3 is 14 residues. With V trimmed by 1 base and J by 1 base, 4 bases remained unmatched. In DNA form, the CDR3 reads TGTGCCTGGAGTGGGGGGGGGAAGTCCTACGAGCAGTACTTC. It codes for CAWSGGGKSYEQYF. Variable domain in full (rest from reference TRBV30 and TRBJ2-7): SQTIHQWPATLVQPVGSPLSLECTVEGTSNPNLYWYRQAAGRGLQLLFYSVGIGQISSEVPQNLSASRPQDRQFILSSKKLLLSDSGFYLCAWSGGGKSYEQYFGPGTRLTVT.